The T cell receptor (beta chain) under discussion was sequenced for a study of T cells in Graves' hyperthyroidism and ophthalmopathy. Regarding the study as a whole: Before onset, by a median of around six months, the model predicted ophthalmopathy.

Pregnant or lactating patients were excluded, as were those with uncontrolled infection or other autoimmune disease. From 9 to 10 ml of fresh peripheral blood, PBMCs were isolated. Germline V gene sequence: CDR1 LNHNV, CDR2 YYDKDF (reference sequence). The CDR3 loop spans 14 amino acids. The trim removed 6 bases at V and 7 bases at J, leaving 12 bases unmatched. Amplification yielded TCR beta CDR3 regions, with RNA transcripts as the source. When the TCR CDR3 underwent first-round RT-PCR, the HTBI primer set was used. A single record per CDR3 protein comes from TCRdb applying MiXCR to the multiplex PCR reads. The sample consists of about 350,000 distinct CDR3 sequences, roughly 15% of them appearing once. A note on this clonotype: The antigen remains unidentified.

The receptor comes from a woman between 55 and 75 years old with Graves' ophthalmopathy. The material sequenced was blood. The chain carries TRBV15 and TRBJ2-7; 7 bases line up with TRBD2. The CDR3 sequence: CATRMVGGTWEQYF. The CDR3 bases are TGTGCCACCAGGATGGTCGGGGGGACTTGGGAGCAGTACTTC.